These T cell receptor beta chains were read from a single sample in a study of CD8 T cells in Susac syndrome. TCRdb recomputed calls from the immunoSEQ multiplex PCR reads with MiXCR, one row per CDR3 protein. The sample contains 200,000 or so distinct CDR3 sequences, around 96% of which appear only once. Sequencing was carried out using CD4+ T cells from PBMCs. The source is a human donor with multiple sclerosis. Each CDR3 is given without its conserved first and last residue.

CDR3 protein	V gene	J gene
ASSQEGQQETQY	TRBV5-1	TRBJ2-5
ASSLTSGQETQY	TRBV5-1	TRBJ2-5
ASSLTSGPYNEQF	TRBV11-2	TRBJ2-1
ASGSRGGQGTEAF	TRBV12-5	TRBJ1-1
SVGQGTLGYT	TRBV29-1	TRBJ1-2
SVDQGTEAF	TRBV29-1	TRBJ1-1
ASRRTRDGRATQY	TRBV19	TRBJ2-3
ASSRPTSGTYNEQF	TRBV4-1	TRBJ2-1
ASSQNTGELF	TRBV3-1	TRBJ2-2
ASSLRQSNSPLH	TRBV27	TRBJ1-6
ASSLANGAGEY	TRBV5-6	TRBJ2-7
SAKGGTSTDTQY	TRBV20-1	TRBJ2-3
ASSFSQGRNIQY	TRBV11-2	TRBJ2-4
ASSFASGGLSDTQY	TRBV5-4	TRBJ2-3
ASSHREGNEQF	TRBV3-1	TRBJ2-1
SASPPILYEQY	TRBV20-1	TRBJ2-7
ASQIGGGLGIQY	TRBV30	TRBJ2-4
ASSSSPPSGAKNIQY	TRBV7-2	TRBJ2-4
ATSRGGAVRGLYEQY	TRBV15	TRBJ2-7
ASSSGGLRDEQF	TRBV27	TRBJ2-1
ASSVPGLPGDEQF	TRBV19	TRBJ2-1
ASSGDEGTSGRAGEQF	TRBV9	TRBJ2-1
SVQFRGMKTEAF	TRBV29-1	TRBJ1-1
ASLWRELDEQF	TRBV6-6	TRBJ2-1